This T cell receptor (beta chain) was retrieved from a study of sequential checkpoint blockade in melanoma. Trimming cost V 1 base and J 3 bases, with 13 bases left between them. There are 15 residues in the CDR3. Germline lookup yields CDR1 MNHNS and CDR2 SASEGT. Described treatment: randomized to nivolumab then ipilimumab (arm A) or the reverse (arm B). This clone came up once. Using immunoSEQ multiplex PCR, the repertoire was profiled, and TCRdb retains in-frame clones only, with some absent. The data hold 20,000 to 25,000 clones, with 80% to 90% observed a single time. This clonotype was sampled from a human donor with melanoma. The rearrangement uses TRBV6-1 and TRBJ2-7; D remains ambiguous. The input for sequencing was CD8+ T cells sorted from blood (inferred from file names), taken from a patient given nivolumab and ipilimumab in sequence. CDR3 in amino acids: CASSEGGNRVYEQYF. The DNA of the CDR3 is TGTGCCAGCAGTGAAGGTGGTAACCGAGTCTACGAGCAGTACTTC.